The 7 T cell receptor beta chains below come from one sample, sequenced in a study of T cells in Graves' hyperthyroidism and ophthalmopathy. The source material, RNA transcripts, was used to amplify TCR beta CDR3 regions. Using the HTBI primer set, a first-round RT-PCR was run on the TCR CDR3. TCRdb re-derived calls from the multiplex PCR reads in MiXCR, one entry per CDR3 protein. The sample consists of fewer than 650,000 distinct CDR3 sequences, 12% to 15% of them appearing once. What was sequenced was blood. The receptors originated from a woman aged 35 to 49 with Graves' hyperthyroidism.

This clonotype was found once. A clone one base away is much larger, so this may be a read error. J is TRBJ2-4 and V is TRBV27; a weak D match, TRBD2 (5 bases). Trimming took off 6 bases at V and 8 bases at J, with 17 bases between the two ends. Germline CDR1 MNHEY, CDR2 SMNVEV (reference sequence). The CDR3 is 14 residues long. The CDR3 DNA sequence: TGTGCCAGCAGCCCCACCGGGGAGAAAGACATTCAGTACTTC. It yields the protein CASSPTGEKDIQYF.

This clonotype has a handful of counts. The chain has TRBV6-1 and TRBJ1-5; no definite D call. V gave up 6 bases and J gave up 0 bases, with 18 bases separating them. The CDR3 spans 17 residues. Germline values: CDR1 MNHNS, CDR2 SASEGT. The CDR3 bases are TGTGCCAGCAGCCATCCGGACTACGGGAATAGCAATCAGCCCCAGCATTTT. Its translation is CASSHPDYGNSNQPQHF.

The V and J genes are TRBV20-1 and TRBJ1-2; tentatively, D is TRBD1 (5 bases). Germline V CDR1 and CDR2: DFQATT, SNEGSKA (reference sequence). This CDR3 has 15 amino acids. Trimming shortened V by 0 bases and J by 0 bases, and 11 bases separated the two germline ends. CDR3 in amino acids: CSARDLGQPNYGYTF. CDR3 nucleotide sequence: TGCAGTGCTAGAGATCTGGGGCAGCCTAACTATGGCTACACCTTC.

This clonotype occurred many times. The V and J genes are TRBV6-1 and TRBJ1-2; the D is unclear. V was pared by 2 bases and J by 8 bases, with 9 bases between. The CDR3 loop spans 12 amino acids. Germline V lookup: CDR1 MNHNS, CDR2 SASEGT. CDR3 bases: TGTGCCAGCAGTGAACCCGGGCGCGGCTACACCTTC. Translation gives CASSEPGRGYTF.

Comments on this clonotype: The junction departs from germline at one end; a sequencing error may be responsible. The chain recombines TRBV6-1 with TRBJ2-7, with no clear D. The length of the CDR3 is 11 residues. Per the germline V gene, CDR1 is MNHNS and CDR2 is SASEGT. DNA of the CDR3: TGTGCCAGCAGTGGTCTCTACGGGCAGTACTTC. Translation gives CASSGLYGQYF.

This clonotype was seen ten or more times. V gene TRBV19 combines with J gene TRBJ1-5, with a possible D match to TRBD1 (5 bases). V lost 4 bases to trimming and J lost 2 bases, with 12 bases between them. The CDR3 totals 15 residues. The V gene's germline CDR1 is LNHDA and CDR2 SQIVND (reference sequence). This chain's CDR3 is CASSRGDAGNQPQHF. CDR3 nucleotides: TGTGCCAGTAGTAGGGGGGACGCGGGCAATCAGCCCCAGCATTTT.

This clonotype occurred many times. The gene calls are TRBV6-1 and TRBJ1-4, with D maybe TRBD1 (6 bases). With 6 bases removed from V and 4 bases from J, the gap between germline ends came to 12 bases. There are 14 residues in the CDR3. Germline loops: CDR1 MNHNS, CDR2 SASEGT. In DNA form, the CDR3 reads TGTGCCAGCAGGGACAGCGGACTTAATGAAAAACTGTTTTTT. This codes for CASRDSGLNEKLFF.